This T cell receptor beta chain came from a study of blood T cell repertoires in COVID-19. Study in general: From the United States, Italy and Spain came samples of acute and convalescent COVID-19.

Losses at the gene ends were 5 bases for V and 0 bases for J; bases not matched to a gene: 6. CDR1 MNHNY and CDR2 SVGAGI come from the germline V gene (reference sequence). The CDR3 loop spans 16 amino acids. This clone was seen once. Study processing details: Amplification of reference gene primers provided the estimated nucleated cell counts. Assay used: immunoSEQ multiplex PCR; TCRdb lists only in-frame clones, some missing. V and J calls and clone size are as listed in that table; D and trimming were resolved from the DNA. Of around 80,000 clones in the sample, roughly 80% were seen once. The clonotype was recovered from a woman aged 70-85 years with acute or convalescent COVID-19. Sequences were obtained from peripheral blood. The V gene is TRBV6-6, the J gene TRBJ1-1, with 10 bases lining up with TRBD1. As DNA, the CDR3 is TGTGCCAGCAGTACAGGGACAGGGGTGATGAACACTGAAGCTTTCTTT. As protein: CASSTGTGVMNTEAFF.